The clone carrying this T cell receptor (beta chain) was counted between two and nine times. Its antigen is not known. This sample is drawn from a study of OX40 agonist ivuxolimab in advanced cancers. As for the study in general: Anti-PD-1, anti-PD-L1 or anti-CTLA-4 therapy given earlier was allowed, and 30% to 45% had some.

CDR3 size: 20 residues. Study observations and caveats: Dose levels from 0.1 to 3.0 mg/kg saw CD4+ and CD8+ blood T cells expand clonally by week 6. Relative to CD4+, CD8+ T cells held more expanded clones on average. Partial responders at 0.1-3.0 mg/kg showed near-lowest clonal expansion.

Sequenced by immunoSEQ multiplex PCR; TCRdb stores in-frame clones only, minus some. The repertoire holds tens of thousands of clones, about 88% seen once, with more than 10% in the top ten. Specimen: CD4+ or CD8+ T cells sorted from blood, collected in a trial of the OX40 agonist ivuxolimab. The chain uses TRBV21-1 and TRBJ2-4; the DNA was not compared with TRBD1, the D call given in the table. TRBV21-1 is a documented pseudogene. The sequence came from an adult with an advanced solid tumor such as melanoma, head and neck, liver or kidney cancer. The CDR3 DNA is TGTGCCAGCAGCAAAGCGAAGCAGGACAGGGCGGGGGTAGCCAAAAACATTCAGTACTTC. Its protein product is CASSKAKQDRAGVAKNIQYF.